The T cell receptor beta chain described here comes from a study of CD8+ T cells in alopecia areata. With V trimmed by 5 bases and J by 6 bases, 9 bases remained unmatched. The CDR3 runs to 14 residues. Germline CDR1 is PRHDT and CDR2 is FYEKMQ (reference sequence). Sequencing used cDNA as its template, made by extracting RNA and reverse transcribing it. Assay: immunoSEQ multiplex PCR; the TCRdb copy retains only in-frame clones and omits some. The top ten clones hold around 19% of a sample with some 130,000 clones, about 50% of them seen once. Only one count was recorded for this clone. The chain uses TRBV13 and TRBJ2-7, with TRBD1 matching 8 bases. The material sequenced was CD8+ T cells sorted from blood, taken at week 0. The TCR sequence derives from a human donor with alopecia areata. The CDR3 loop is CASSLDRAITEQYF. The CDR3 nucleotides read TGTGCCAGCAGCCTGGACAGGGCAATAACCGAGCAGTACTTC.